Described below is a single TCR beta chain sequence and its context. This clonotype was counted ten times or more. Its antigen remains undetermined. No base quality values were provided; no much bigger clone lies one nucleotide off. V was cut back by 4 bases and J by 0 bases, leaving a gap of 14 bases between them. The CDR3 covers 15 residues, taking in both the cysteine and the phenylalanine. The sequence is cut down to CDR3 DNA, 45 bases in frame from base 1. The germline V gene sets CDR1 to SQVTM and CDR2 to ANQGSEA. The data stem from a study of CD8 T cells in ankylosing spondylitis (dated by TCRdb to the late 2010s). Broadly, across the study: The study set out to find disease-linked TCR variants by profiling T cell receptor beta repertoires in ankylosing spondylitis patients and healthy donors. The full study cohort comprised 25 or so ankylosing spondylitis patients and about 110 healthy donors. Peripheral blood was sampled, and synovial fluid was additionally collected from ankylosing spondylitis patients. Study-level results and caveats: A TCR beta motif made up of eight highly homologous amino acid variants appeared to be characteristic of blood from ankylosing spondylitis patients. The disease-linked clones were reported as significantly enriched in matched synovial fluid samples from ankylosing spondylitis patients. The disease-linked clones showed a CD8+ phenotype and occurred at relatively low frequencies in peripheral blood. Some motif variants had previously been reported in the synovial fluid and blood of reactive arthritis patients, which suggests shared mechanisms of disease initiation.

TCRdb names Illumina HiSeq 2500 as the instrument used. Quantitative 5'-RACE with molecular barcodes was the method used to prepare the TCR beta libraries. The study's own analysis went as follows. A new computational method, built on a probabilistic model of VDJ rearrangement, was used to identify disease-linked TCR variants. Using fastp at Q25 and MiXCR, TCRdb reprocessed the public reads and kept productive beta chains. Rows are combined by CDR3 protein, so each entry shows the most common genes and DNA. V and J calls and clone size were set by TCRdb, not the authors. The sample table contains 150,000 to 200,000 distinct CDR3 sequences; only one count was recorded for under 15% of them. Around 10% of the sample is taken by the ten largest.

The rearranged chain carries TRBV29-1 and TRBJ2-3, with the D gene possibly TRBD1 or TRBD2, each one fitting 5 bases. The sequenced material came from blood, either unsorted or a sorted T cell fraction (not recorded which). This clonotype was obtained from a female donor with ankylosing spondylitis or in good health (not recorded which). The nucleotides read TGCAGCGTTGTTAGCTCGGGACCAAGCACAGATACGCAGTATTTT. Its protein product is CSVVSSGPSTDTQYF.